Listed here is a single T cell receptor beta chain. What it binds is unknown. The CDR3 extends over 14 amino acids. The repertoire was sequenced with immunoSEQ multiplex PCR; TCRdb's copy has only in-frame clones and lacks some. The sample yields around 99,000 clones, roughly 90% seen once. This sample is drawn from a study of T cell responses to AZD1222 COVID-19 vaccine. Broader study findings: Clonal diversity may have been underestimated in mostly white British donors.

This chain uses TRBV21-1 with TRBJ2-7; the table's D call, TRBD1, has no DNA check behind it. TRBV21-1 is deemed a pseudogene. The sequence derives from an adult in good health. The sequenced sample was peripheral blood, obtained on day 0 of AZD1222 vaccination. The CDR3 nucleotides are TGTGCCAGCAGCAAAGGTGGGCCTCAGCAAGAGCAGTACTTC. Protein: CASSKGGPQQEQYF.